This is a list of T cell receptor beta chains from one sample in a study of blood T cell repertoires in COVID-19. The assay was immunoSEQ multiplex PCR, and TCRdb's table has in-frame clones only and misses some. The sample includes tens of thousands of clones, roughly 88% of them seen just once. Sequencing was performed on peripheral blood. These receptors originate from a man of 80 years or more with active or convalescent COVID-19. Both conserved end residues are part of each CDR3. A D gene is named only where the DNA matches it firmly. Only part of the rows carry a size: once, few, many, or a class if the clone is expanded.

J: TRBJ2-4
V: TRBV14
size: NA
D: TRBD2
DNA: TGTGCCAGCAGCCAAGATGAGTCTAGCGGGACCAAAAACATTCAGTACTTC
CDR3: CASSQDESSGTKNIQYF

J: TRBJ1-1
V: TRBV11-3
size: NA
D: TRBD1
DNA: TGTGCCAGCAGCCCGAGACAGGGTCTGAACACTGAAGCTTTCTTT
CDR3: CASSPRQGLNTEAFF

J: TRBJ2-5
V: TRBV19
size: NA
D: TRBD1
DNA: TGTGCCAGTAGTATAGAGGTGGACAGGGGACAAGAGACCCAGTACTTC
CDR3: CASSIEVDRGQETQYF

J: TRBJ1-2
V: TRBV29-1
size: NA
D: NA
DNA: TGCAGCGTTGAAGAGCAGAGGTATGGCTACACCTTC
CDR3: CSVEEQRYGYTF

J: TRBJ2-7
V: TRBV10-3
size: NA
D: NA
DNA: TGTGCCATCAGGAAAGACAGAAGCTCCTACGAGCAGTACTTC
CDR3: CAIRKDRSSYEQYF

J: TRBJ1-1
V: TRBV7-9
size: NA
D: NA
DNA: TGTGCCAGCAGCCCCCGAGGGAACACTGAAGCTTTCTTT
CDR3: CASSPRGNTEAFF

J: TRBJ2-7
V: TRBV7-9
size: NA
D: TRBD1
DNA: TGTGCCAGCAGCTTAGTTTTAACAGGGGGCTACTACGAGCAGTACTTC
CDR3: CASSLVLTGGYYEQYF

J: TRBJ2-3
V: TRBV10-3
size: NA
D: TRBD1
DNA: TGTGCCATGGGACAGGGGGAGGATACGCAGTATTTT
CDR3: CAMGQGEDTQYF

J: TRBJ1-2
V: TRBV30
size: NA
D: NA
DNA: TGTGCCTGGAGACAGGCCGGGGGGAATGGCTACACCTTC
CDR3: CAWRQAGGNGYTF

J: TRBJ1-1
V: TRBV29-1
size: NA
D: TRBD1
DNA: TGCAGCGGCGGACAGGGGTTGAACACTGAAGCTTTCTTT
CDR3: CSGGQGLNTEAFF

J: TRBJ1-6
V: TRBV2
size: few
D: NA
DNA: TGTGCCAGCAGTGCCGATAGCTCCTATAATTCACCCCTCCACTTT
CDR3: CASSADSSYNSPLHF

J: TRBJ1-6
V: TRBV29-1
size: NA
D: NA
DNA: TGCAGCGTTGTGGGCAGGCGCATGCCACCCCTCCACTTT
CDR3: CSVVGRRMPPLHF

J: TRBJ2-3
V: TRBV25-1
size: NA
D: NA
DNA: TGTGCCAGCAGTGAATTTGTCGGCACAGATACGCAGTATTTT
CDR3: CASSEFVGTDTQYF

J: TRBJ1-2
V: TRBV19
size: NA
D: NA
DNA: TGTGCCAGTAGTATAGCCCACGGGAGCTATGGCTACACCTTC
CDR3: CASSIAHGSYGYTF

J: TRBJ2-5
V: TRBV7-6
size: NA
D: NA
DNA: TGTGCCAGCAGCTTTGCCGGTTGGGGGGTTGGAGAGACCCAGTACTTC
CDR3: CASSFAGWGVGETQYF

J: TRBJ2-7
V: TRBV11-2
size: NA
D: TRBD2
DNA: TGTGCCAGCAGCTTAGGTTTAGCGGGAGTATACGAGCAGTACTTC
CDR3: CASSLGLAGVYEQYF

J: TRBJ2-7
V: TRBV4-2
size: NA
D: TRBD2
DNA: TGTGCCAGCAGCCAAGATCACCCAAGACTAGCGGGCTCCTACGAGCAGTACTTC
CDR3: CASSQDHPRLAGSYEQYF

J: TRBJ2-2
V: TRBV21-1
size: NA
D: NA
DNA: TGTGCCAGCAGCATAGTAGGAGGGGACCCCGGGGAGCTGTTTTTT
CDR3: CASSIVGGDPGELFF

J: TRBJ1-5
V: TRBV5-4
size: NA
D: TRBD1
DNA: TGTGCCAGCAGCTTGGACCAGGGGGCCGGTCAGCCCCAGCATTTT
CDR3: CASSLDQGAGQPQHF

J: TRBJ2-7
V: TRBV2
size: few
D: TRBD1
DNA: TGTGCCAGCAGTGAATTTGGGACAGGGGTTGAGCAGTACTTC
CDR3: CASSEFGTGVEQYF

J: TRBJ1-4
V: TRBV27
size: NA
D: TRBD1
DNA: TGTGCCAGCAGGCGACAGGGGCTAGGGGAAAAACTGTTTTTT
CDR3: CASRRQGLGEKLFF

J: TRBJ2-5
V: TRBV28
size: NA
D: NA
DNA: TGTGCCAGCACCAAGCTCAACAGGGACCAAGAGACCCAGTACTTC
CDR3: CASTKLNRDQETQYF

J: TRBJ1-6
V: TRBV11-2
size: NA
D: NA
DNA: TGTGCCAGCAGCCTAAACAGAAATTCACCCCTCCACTTT
CDR3: CASSLNRNSPLHF

J: TRBJ1-1
V: TRBV28
size: NA
D: NA
DNA: TGTGCCAGCAGTTCCCAGACAATGAACACTGAAGCTTTCTTT
CDR3: CASSSQTMNTEAFF

J: TRBJ1-1
V: TRBV30
size: NA
D: NA
DNA: TGTGCCTGGAGGGGACCGGGAGCCACTGAAGCTTTCTTT
CDR3: CAWRGPGATEAFF

J: TRBJ1-2
V: TRBV5-6
size: NA
D: TRBD1
DNA: TGTGCCAGCAGCCTAGGGACAGGACCCTATGGCTACACCTTC
CDR3: CASSLGTGPYGYTF

J: TRBJ2-7
V: TRBV12-5
size: once
D: NA
DNA: TGTGCTAGTGGTTTTTGGCAGGGGTTTGGAGAGCAGTACTTC
CDR3: CASGFWQGFGEQYF

J: TRBJ1-5
V: TRBV30
size: NA
D: NA
DNA: TGTGCCTGGGCCGAGGGTATCAGAGGCAATCAGCCCCAGCATTTT
CDR3: CAWAEGIRGNQPQHF

J: TRBJ2-1
V: TRBV11-2
size: NA
D: TRBD2
DNA: TGTGCCAGCAGCTTAAATCAACTAGCGCTATACAATGAGCAGTTCTTC
CDR3: CASSLNQLALYNEQFF

J: TRBJ2-3
V: TRBV19
size: NA
D: TRBD2
DNA: TGTGCCAGTAGTATGAGTGAGCGGGGGGATACGCAGTATTTT
CDR3: CASSMSERGDTQYF

J: TRBJ2-7
V: TRBV29-1
size: NA
D: NA
DNA: TGCAGCGTTCGGCAGGGAAACTCCTACGAGCAGTACTTC
CDR3: CSVRQGNSYEQYF

J: TRBJ1-5
V: TRBV6-2/TRBV6-3
size: NA
D: NA
DNA: TGTGCCAGCAGCGATAGACAGGGCAATCAGCCCCAGCATTTT
CDR3: CASSDRQGNQPQHF

J: TRBJ2-2
V: TRBV10-3
size: few
D: NA
DNA: TGTGCCATCAGTGAAGTCAGGAACACCGGGGAGCTGTTTTTT
CDR3: CAISEVRNTGELFF

J: TRBJ2-7
V: TRBV2
size: NA
D: NA
DNA: TGTGCCAGCACCGGGGACTCCTACGAGCAGTACTTC
CDR3: CASTGDSYEQYF

J: TRBJ2-1
V: TRBV4-1
size: NA
D: TRBD2
DNA: TGCGCCAGCAGCCAGTTAGCGGGGAGAAACAATGAGCAGTTCTTC
CDR3: CASSQLAGRNNEQFF

J: TRBJ1-3
V: TRBV7-2
size: few
D: TRBD1
DNA: TGTGCCAGCAGCCCTTCGACAGGGACCTCTGGAAACACCATATATTTT
CDR3: CASSPSTGTSGNTIYF

J: TRBJ2-7
V: TRBV6-2/TRBV6-3
size: NA
D: NA
DNA: TGTGCCAGCAGTTACTCGAATCTCGGAGCTCCCTACGAGCAGTACTTC
CDR3: CASSYSNLGAPYEQYF

J: TRBJ2-3
V: TRBV6-5
size: NA
D: TRBD1
DNA: TGTGCCAGCACTTCCGGGACAGCTAGCACAGATACGCAGTATTTT
CDR3: CASTSGTASTDTQYF

J: TRBJ1-2
V: TRBV19
size: NA
D: NA
DNA: TGTGCCAGTAGTATTGACAGGAACTATGGCTACACCTTC
CDR3: CASSIDRNYGYTF

J: TRBJ1-4
V: TRBV4-1
size: NA
D: NA
DNA: TGCGCCAGCAGCCAAGATCTGTCAGGGCTAGTTGCAACTAATGAAAAACTGTTTTTT
CDR3: CASSQDLSGLVATNEKLFF

J: TRBJ2-7
V: TRBV5-1
size: once
D: NA
DNA: TGCGCCAGCAGCTTGGATCGTAGATCCTACGAGCAGTACTTC
CDR3: CASSLDRRSYEQYF

J: TRBJ1-6
V: TRBV5-1
size: NA
D: NA
DNA: TGCGCCAGCAGCTTGGCCGGGTTTTCACCCCTCCACTTT
CDR3: CASSLAGFSPLHF

J: TRBJ2-7
V: TRBV19
size: NA
D: NA
DNA: TGTGCCAGTAGTATGGCGACAGATTCCTACGAGCAGTACTTC
CDR3: CASSMATDSYEQYF

J: TRBJ1-5
V: TRBV28
size: NA
D: TRBD1
DNA: TGTGCCAGCCGAACAGGGGGCGGTAATCAGCCCCAGCATTTT
CDR3: CASRTGGGNQPQHF

J: TRBJ1-2
V: TRBV5-1
size: once
D: TRBD1
DNA: TGCGCCAGCAGCTTGGTTCGGACAGGGCGGGAGGGCTACACCTTC
CDR3: CASSLVRTGREGYTF

J: TRBJ2-7
V: TRBV6-2/TRBV6-3
size: few
D: TRBD1
DNA: TGTGCCAGCAGTCGAACCGGGACAGGGTCCGACGAGCAGTACTTC
CDR3: CASSRTGTGSDEQYF

J: TRBJ2-5
V: TRBV7-2
size: NA
D: TRBD2
DNA: TGTGCCAGCGGGACTAGCGGGCGAGAGACCCAGTACTTC
CDR3: CASGTSGRETQYF

J: TRBJ1-3
V: TRBV4-1
size: NA
D: TRBD1
DNA: TGCGCCAGCAGCCAGGGGGGACAGGGTCTTGGAAACACCATATATTTT
CDR3: CASSQGGQGLGNTIYF

J: TRBJ2-1
V: TRBV19
size: NA
D: TRBD2
DNA: TGTGCCAGTGGCTGGAGCGGGAAATGGAATGAGCAGTTCTTC
CDR3: CASGWSGKWNEQFF

J: TRBJ2-5
V: TRBV18
size: NA
D: NA
DNA: TGTGCCAGCTCACCATTGTGGGGCAGGGGTGGAGGACAAGAGACCCAGTACTTC
CDR3: CASSPLWGRGGGQETQYF

J: TRBJ2-7
V: TRBV2
size: NA
D: TRBD1
DNA: TGTGCCAGCAGTGCGGTGACAGGGGGCCACGAGCAGTACTTC
CDR3: CASSAVTGGHEQYF

J: TRBJ2-1
V: TRBV6-2/TRBV6-3
size: NA
D: TRBD2
DNA: TGTGCCAGCAGCAGCCTAGCGGGAGGGAGCAATGAGCAGTTCTTC
CDR3: CASSSLAGGSNEQFF

J: TRBJ1-3
V: TRBV5-6
size: NA
D: TRBD1
DNA: TGTGCCAGCAGCTTAGGACAGGGGAACACCATATATTTT
CDR3: CASSLGQGNTIYF

J: TRBJ2-1
V: TRBV19
size: NA
D: TRBD2
DNA: TGTGCCAGTAGTATAGGGGGGCTAGCGGGAGTCCGGTACAATGAGCAGTTCTTC
CDR3: CASSIGGLAGVRYNEQFF

J: TRBJ2-1
V: TRBV7-2
size: NA
D: NA
DNA: TGTGCCAGCAGCTTATTCGCAGCGGCCAATGAGCAGTTCTTC
CDR3: CASSLFAAANEQFF

J: TRBJ2-7
V: TRBV6-1
size: once
D: NA
DNA: TGTGCCAGCAGTGACAGGGGCTACGAGCAGTACTTC
CDR3: CASSDRGYEQYF

J: TRBJ2-7
V: TRBV3-1/TRBV3-2
size: NA
D: NA
DNA: TGTGCCAGCAGCCGACTAGAGGGGGAGCAGTACTTC
CDR3: CASSRLEGEQYF